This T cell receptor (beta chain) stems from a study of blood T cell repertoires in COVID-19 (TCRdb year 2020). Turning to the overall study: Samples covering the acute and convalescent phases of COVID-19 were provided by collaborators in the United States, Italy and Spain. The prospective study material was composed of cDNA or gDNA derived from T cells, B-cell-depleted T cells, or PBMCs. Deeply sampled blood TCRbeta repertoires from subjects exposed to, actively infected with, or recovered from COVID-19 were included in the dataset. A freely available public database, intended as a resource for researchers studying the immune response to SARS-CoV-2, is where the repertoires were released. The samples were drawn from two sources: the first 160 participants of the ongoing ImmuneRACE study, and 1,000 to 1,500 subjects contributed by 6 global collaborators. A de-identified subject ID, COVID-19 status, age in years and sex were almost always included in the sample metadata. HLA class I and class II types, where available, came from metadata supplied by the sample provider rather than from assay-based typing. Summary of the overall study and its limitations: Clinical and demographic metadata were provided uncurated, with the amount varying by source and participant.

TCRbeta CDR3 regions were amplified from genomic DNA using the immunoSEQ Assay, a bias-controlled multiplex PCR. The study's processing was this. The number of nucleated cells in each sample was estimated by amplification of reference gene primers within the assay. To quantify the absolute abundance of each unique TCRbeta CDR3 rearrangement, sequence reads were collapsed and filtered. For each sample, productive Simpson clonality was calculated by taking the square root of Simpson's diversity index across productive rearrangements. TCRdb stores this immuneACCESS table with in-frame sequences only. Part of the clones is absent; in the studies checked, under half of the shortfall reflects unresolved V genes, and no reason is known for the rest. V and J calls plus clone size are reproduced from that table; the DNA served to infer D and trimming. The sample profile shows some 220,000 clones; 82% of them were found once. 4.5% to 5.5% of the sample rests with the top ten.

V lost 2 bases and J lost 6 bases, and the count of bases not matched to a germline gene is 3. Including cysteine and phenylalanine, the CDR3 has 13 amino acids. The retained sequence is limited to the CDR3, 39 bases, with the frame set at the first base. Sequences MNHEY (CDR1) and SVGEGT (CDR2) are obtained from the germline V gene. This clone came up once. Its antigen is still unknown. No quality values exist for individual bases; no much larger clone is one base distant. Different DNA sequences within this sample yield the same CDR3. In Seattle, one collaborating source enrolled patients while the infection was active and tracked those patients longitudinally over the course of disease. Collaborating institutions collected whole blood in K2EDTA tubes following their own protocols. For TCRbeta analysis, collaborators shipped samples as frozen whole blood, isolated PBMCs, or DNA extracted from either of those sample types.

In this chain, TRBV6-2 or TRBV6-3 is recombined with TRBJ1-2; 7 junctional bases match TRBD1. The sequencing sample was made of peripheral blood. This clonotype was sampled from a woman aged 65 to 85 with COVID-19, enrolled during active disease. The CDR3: CASSYKGANGYTF. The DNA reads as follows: TGTGCCAGCAGTTACAAGGGGGCGAATGGCTACACCTTC.